These 19 T cell receptor beta chains were sequenced from one sample in a study of radiotherapy plus CTLA-4 blockade in lung cancer. This table comes from immunoSEQ multiplex PCR, and its TCRdb copy is limited to in-frame clones, with some not included. This sample has about 73,000 clones, with around 87% found just once. The specimen was peripheral blood, collected from a patient treated with radiotherapy plus ipilimumab. Receptors originate from a human donor with non-small cell lung cancer that progressed on radiotherapy plus ipilimumab.

The chain has TRBV7-8 and TRBJ2-2; D possibly corresponds to TRBD2 (6 bases). CDR3 length equals 15 residues. V gave up 7 bases and J gave up 0 bases, with 12 bases separating them. From germline, CDR1 is SGHVS and CDR2 FQNEAQ. Here the CDR3 DNA reads TGTGCCAGCATACCGGGACTGACGAACACCGGGGAGCTGTTTTTT. It encodes CASIPGLTNTGELFF.

This clone was recorded a few times. The chain joins TRBV7-9 to TRBJ2-2, with 7 nucleotides matching TRBD2. The CDR3 runs 15 residues. Germline V gene sequence: CDR1 SEHNR, CDR2 FQNEAQ (reference sequence). The V gene end was trimmed by 0 bases and the J gene end by 5 bases; junction bases not matched to a gene: 3. CDR3 nucleotide sequence: TGTGCCAGCAGCTTAGCTAGCGGGTTTACCGGGGAGCTGTTTTTT. This gives the protein CASSLASGFTGELFF.

The J gene is TRBJ1-1, the V gene TRBV29-1; D unresolved. The CDR3 runs to 14 residues. CDR1 and CDR2 (germline): SQVTM, ANQGSEA. The V end was cut by 1 base, the J end by 5 bases, with 14 bases between. CDR3 in amino acids: CSVEGRVGVTEAFF. The CDR3 DNA is TGCAGCGTTGAAGGGCGAGTAGGAGTTACTGAAGCTTTCTTT.

The chain links TRBV7-3 to TRBJ2-5; tentative D call: TRBD1 (5 bases). The V gene's germline CDR1 is SGHTA and CDR2 FQGTGA. The CDR3 has 15 residues. Trimming removed 4 bases from V and 1 base from J, with 13 bases in between. This chain's CDR3 is CASSSKGQSQETQYF. The CDR3 nucleotides read TGTGCCAGCAGCTCTAAGGGGCAGAGCCAAGAGACCCAGTACTTC. The variable domain in full, completed from reference TRBV7-3 and TRBJ2-5, reads GAGVSQTPSNKVTEKGKYVELRCDPISGHTALYWYRQSLGQGPEFLIYFQGTGAADDSGLPNDRFFAVRPEGSVSTLKIQRTERGDSAVYLCASSSKGQSQETQYFGPGTRLLVL.

The chain links TRBV4-1 to TRBJ1-4; D may be TRBD1 (5 bases). Trimming shortened V by 4 bases and J by 5 bases, and 14 bases separated the two germline ends. The CDR3 runs 15 residues. Germline values: CDR1 MGHRA, CDR2 YSYEKL. In DNA, the CDR3 is TGCGCCAGCAGCCTTCAAGGGACCAACAATGAAAAACTGTTTTTT. It encodes CASSLQGTNNEKLFF.

This chain connects TRBV21-1 to TRBJ2-7. TRBV21-1 is termed a pseudogene. The CDR3 totals 15 residues. CDR3 nucleotides: TGTGCCAGCAGCAAAGTCTCCAGGGGGGGATACGAGCAGTACTTC. Protein product: CASSKVSRGGYEQYF.

The V and J genes are TRBV2 and TRBJ2-3; 7 bases agree with TRBD2. The germline V gene has CDR1 SNHLY and CDR2 FYNNEI. CDR3 length: 15 residues. Germline trimming cut 4 bases from V and 5 bases from J; bases unmatched to any gene: 9. As DNA, the CDR3 is TGTGCCAGCAGTGGCGGGAGTGGAGGTGGAGATACGCAGTATTTT. This sequence encodes CASSGGSGGGDTQYF. Full variable domain (remainder filled in from reference TRBV2 and TRBJ2-3): EPEVTQTPSHQVTQMGQEVILRCVPISNHLYFYWYRQILGQKVEFLVSFYNNEISEKSEIFDDQFSVERPDGSNFTLKIRSTKLEDSAMYFCASSGGSGGGDTQYFGPGTRLTVL.

The rearrangement uses TRBV5-1 and TRBJ2-1; the D is unclear. CDR1 and CDR2 (germline): SGHRS, YFSETQ. The CDR3 is 14 residues long. V lost 6 bases and J 2 bases, leaving 12 bases between the germline ends. CDR3 loop: CASTPQPAYNEQFF. CDR3 nucleotides: TGCGCCAGCACCCCCCAACCGGCCTACAATGAGCAGTTCTTC.

The chain carries TRBV6-6 and TRBJ1-2; maybe TRBD1 (6 bases). Per germline, CDR1 MNHNY and CDR2 SVGAGI (reference sequence). The CDR3 totals 12 residues. Trimming cost V 6 bases and J 5 bases, with 10 bases left between them. The CDR3, as DNA: TGTGCCAGCAGAGGGACACAATATGGCTACACCTTC. Translation: CASRGTQYGYTF.

This chain connects TRBV25-1 to TRBJ1-6, with a possible D match to TRBD1 (6 bases). The CDR3 contains 13 residues. Germline lookup yields CDR1 MGHDK and CDR2 SYGVNS. With 6 bases removed from V and 7 bases from J, the gap between germline ends came to 10 bases. The CDR3 sequence: CASSATGNSPLHF. DNA of the CDR3: TGTGCCAGCAGCGCTACAGGGAATTCACCCCTCCACTTT.

This clone was seen more than once but under ten times. The chain has TRBV7-3 and TRBJ2-3; unclear D gene. From germline, CDR1 is SGHTA and CDR2 FQGTGA. V gave up 0 bases and J gave up 0 bases, with 10 bases separating them. This CDR3 has 16 residues. CDR3 loop: CASSLTLSTSTDTQYF. In DNA, the CDR3 is TGTGCCAGCAGCTTAACTTTGTCGACTAGCACAGATACGCAGTATTTT.

The rearrangement joins TRBV10-3 to TRBJ2-7, with 9 positions matching TRBD1. CDR1 is ENHRY, CDR2 SYGVKD, per germline. This CDR3 has 15 residues. Germline trimming cut 6 bases from V and 6 bases from J; bases unmatched to any gene: 12. Here the CDR3 reads CAIRVDGTGMAEQYF. In DNA, the CDR3 is TGTGCCATCAGGGTGGATGGGACAGGGATGGCCGAGCAGTACTTC.

Written as DNA, the CDR3 is TGTGCCAGCAGCTTAGGTCGGTGGTCTAGCCTGCAGTTCTTC. Translation gives CASSLGRWSSLQFF. The chain links TRBV11-2 to TRBJ2-1; possible D gene TRBD2, 5 bases. Germline CDR1 SGHAT, CDR2 FQNNGV. This CDR3 spans 14 amino acids. Trimming shortened V by 1 base and J by 12 bases, and 16 bases separated the two germline ends.

The chain employs TRBV6-1 and TRBJ1-3; 7 bases agree with TRBD1. CDR1 is MNHNS, CDR2 SASEGT, per germline. The CDR3 spans 15 residues. Trimming at V came to 7 bases and at J to 3 bases, leaving 9 bases not matched to a gene. CDR3 bases: TGTGCCAGCACCAACTACAGGGGCAATGGAAACACCATATATTTT. This codes for CASTNYRGNGNTIYF.

This chain connects TRBV5-8 to TRBJ1-5, with 11 bases that match TRBD1. Germline V lookup: CDR1 SGHTS, CDR2 YDEGEE. V trimming: 4 bases; J trimming: 9 bases; junction bases outside the gene matches: 6. CDR3 length: 14 residues. DNA of the CDR3: TGTGCCAGCAGCCCCCGGGACAGGGGGGGGCCCCAGCATTTT. Encoded protein: CASSPRDRGGPQHF.

The chain links TRBV30 to TRBJ2-2, with D possibly TRBD1 on 6 matching bases. Germline V gives CDR1 GTSNPN, CDR2 SVGIG (reference sequence). Trimming shortened V by 4 bases and J by 2 bases, and 14 bases separated the two germline ends. The CDR3 consists of 15 residues. CDR3 bases: TGTGCCTGGACGACCGGGACATACAACACCGGGGAGCTGTTTTTT. It translates to CAWTTGTYNTGELFF.

The chain uses TRBV6-4 and TRBJ2-7; weak D call: TRBD1 (5 bases). This CDR3 has 14 residues. The germline V and J ends were trimmed by 3 bases and 2 bases, with 11 bases remaining between them. Germline CDR1 reads MRHNA; CDR2 reads SNTAGT. In nucleotides, the CDR3 is TGTGCCAGCAGTGAGGTTCCAGGGACCTACGAGCAGTACTTC. Its protein product is CASSEVPGTYEQYF.

The rearrangement links TRBV29-1 to TRBJ2-5, with D possibly matching TRBD2 (6 bases). The CDR3 length is 14 residues. The germline V and J ends were trimmed by 4 bases and 5 bases, with 17 bases remaining between them. Per germline, CDR1 SQVTM and CDR2 ANQGSEA. CDR3 sequence: CSVASGGSTETQYF. The CDR3 bases are TGCAGCGTTGCCAGTGGGGGGTCGACGGAGACCCAGTACTTC.

The genes are TRBV11-3 and TRBJ2-5; D remains ambiguous. With 0 bases removed from V and 1 base from J, the gap between germline ends came to 6 bases. The CDR3 spans 14 residues. Germline-derived CDR1 and CDR2 are SGHNT and YENEEA. For the CDR3, the DNA is TGTGCCAGCAGCTTAGATATTGGCCAAGAGACCCAGTACTTC. It encodes CASSLDIGQETQYF.